The 27 T cell receptor beta chains in this list originate from one sample, sequenced in a study of blood T cell repertoires in COVID-19. Some clones are missing from TCRdb's copy, which holds only in-frame ones; the method was immunoSEQ multiplex PCR. This table has more than 300,000 clones, 86% appearing once. Sequenced sample: PBMCs or T cells enriched from blood (not recorded which). These receptors came from a man aged 30-40 years who had recovered from COVID-19.

This clone was recorded only once. The CDR3 region is CASTHSGVNNSPLHF. CDR3 DNA: TGTGCCAGTACCCACTCCGGGGTAAATAATTCACCCCTCCACTTT. The chain links TRBV19 to TRBJ1-6; D gene uncertain. Germline V lookup: CDR1 LNHDA, CDR2 SQIVND (reference sequence). V was trimmed by 7 bases and J by 5 bases, leaving 15 bases between them. The CDR3 is made up of 15 amino acids.

V is TRBV6-5 and J is TRBJ1-2; 7 bases agree with TRBD1. There are 14 residues in the CDR3. Germline V lookup: CDR1 MNHEY, CDR2 SVGAGI. Germline trimming cut 6 bases from V and 4 bases from J; bases unmatched to any gene: 8. The CDR3 sequence: CASRPTGRTYGYTF. DNA of the CDR3: TGTGCCAGCAGGCCGACAGGGAGGACCTATGGCTACACCTTC.

The chain has TRBV6-5 and TRBJ2-5; 9 nucleotides line up with TRBD1. This CDR3 contains 16 residues. After removal of 2 bases from V and 5 bases from J, the junction contained 9 bases not matched to a gene. Germline CDR1 is MNHEY and CDR2 is SVGAGI. CDR3 bases: TGTGCCAGCAGTTACCGTACACAGGGGGCGCGGGAGACCCAGTACTTC. Its protein product is CASSYRTQGARETQYF.

This chain uses TRBV7-2 with TRBJ1-2, with TRBD1 matching over 7 bases. The germline CDR1 and CDR2 sequences are SGHTA and FQGNSA. The CDR3 runs to 14 residues. Trimming took 6 bases from V and 2 from J; bases not matched to a gene: 6. CDR3 residues: CASRAPGQNYGYTF. The CDR3 nucleotides are TGTGCCAGCAGGGCCCCGGGACAGAACTATGGCTACACCTTC. The whole variable domain, remainder taken from reference TRBV7-2 and TRBJ1-2, is GAGVSQSPSNKVTEKGKDVELRCDPISGHTALYWYRQSLGQGLEFLIYFQGNSAPDKSGLPSDRFSAERTGGSVSTLTIQRTQQEDSAVYLCASRAPGQNYGYTFGSGTRLTVV.

The CDR3 reads CASSVEGASTEKLFF. DNA for the CDR3: TGTGCCAGCAGTGTGGAAGGGGCGTCGACAGAAAAACTGTTTTTT. This sequence joins TRBV2 and TRBJ1-4, with D possibly TRBD1 on 5 matching bases. The CDR3 has 15 amino acids. Trimming took off 4 bases at V and 8 bases at J, with 17 bases between the two ends. From germline, CDR1 is SNHLY and CDR2 FYNNEI.

The chain has TRBV28 and TRBJ1-2; 7 nucleotides agree with TRBD1. The germline V gene encodes CDR1 MDHEN and CDR2 SYDVKM. The CDR3 covers 17 residues. Trimming cost V 3 bases and J 0 bases; bases outside gene matches: 10. The CDR3 DNA reads as TGTGCCAGCAGTTTGACAGGGAGATACATTACTAACTATGGCTACACCTTC. It is translated as CASSLTGRYITNYGYTF.

This clone is a singleton in its sample. This rearrangement joins TRBV5-6 to TRBJ2-2, with D unresolved. Per the germline V gene, CDR1 is SGHDT and CDR2 is YYEEEE. Trimming took 3 bases from V and 0 from J, leaving 15 bases between them. The CDR3 is 17 residues long. The CDR3 here is CASSSPKSLSNTGELFF. DNA for the CDR3: TGTGCCAGCAGCTCCCCCAAGAGTCTCTCGAACACCGGGGAGCTGTTTTTT.

The chain uses TRBV4-1 and TRBJ1-3; D call uncertain. Deletions cut 0 bases from V and 0 bases from J, with 9 bases between. Germline assignment: CDR1 MGHRA and CDR2 YSYEKL. This CDR3 has 16 amino acids. CDR3 region: CASSQDPGSSGNTIYF. The CDR3 nucleotides are TGCGCCAGCAGCCAAGATCCGGGGAGCTCTGGAAACACCATATATTTT.

This chain links TRBV5-1 with TRBJ1-5; 7 bases line up with TRBD1. Germline values: CDR1 SGHRS, CDR2 YFSETQ. The V gene end was trimmed by 5 bases and the J gene end by 3 bases; junction bases not matched to a gene: 5. The CDR3 extends over 14 amino acids. CDR3 sequence (DNA): TGCGCCAGCAGTCCAGACAGGGCCAATCAGCCCCAGCATTTT. Residues: CASSPDRANQPQHF.

The chain has TRBV28 and TRBJ2-5; D remains ambiguous. This CDR3 has 16 amino acids. Trimming removed 5 bases at V and 1 base at J, with 17 bases between. Germline V gene data show CDR1 as MDHEN and CDR2 as SYDVKM. The CDR3 here is CASSPTLGRIQETQYF. DNA for the CDR3: TGTGCCAGCAGTCCGACCCTCGGCAGGATCCAAGAGACCCAGTACTTC.

To note about this clone: The same CDR3 can be traced to other DNA sequences in this sample. The J gene is TRBJ1-1, the V gene TRBV18, with 9 nucleotides matching TRBD1. The CDR3 covers 14 residues. Germline assignment: CDR1 KGHSH and CDR2 LQKENI. The V and J ends lost 3 bases and 2 bases, in that order; junction bases with no gene match: 1. DNA of the CDR3: TGTGCCAGCTCACCGGGACAGGGTAACACTGAAGCTTTCTTT. Protein sequence: CASSPGQGNTEAFF.

The chain employs TRBV5-1 and TRBJ2-4; a weak D match, TRBD2 (6 bases). The V and J ends lost 1 base and 3 bases respectively, with 11 bases between them. CDR1 is SGHRS and CDR2 is YFSETQ in the germline V gene. The CDR3 is made up of 15 amino acids. CDR3: CASSLWGVDKNIQYF. The CDR3 nucleotides are TGCGCCAGCAGCTTGTGGGGGGTTGACAAAAACATTCAGTACTTC.

The chain carries TRBV7-8 and TRBJ1-1, with 7 bases identical to TRBD1. This CDR3 has 13 residues. The V segment lost 4 bases and the J segment 6 bases; nucleotides outside the gene matches: 5. Per the germline V gene, CDR1 is SGHVS and CDR2 is FQNEAQ. The DNA of the CDR3 is TGTGCCAGCAGCTCAGACAGGGTCTCTGAAGCTTTCTTT. Translating gives CASSSDRVSEAFF. Full variable domain (remainder filled in from reference TRBV7-8 and TRBJ1-1): GAGVSQSPRYKVAKRGQDVALRCDPISGHVSLFWYQQALGQGPEFLTYFQNEAQLDKSGLPSDRFFAERPEGSVSTLKIQRTQQEDSAVYLCASSSDRVSEAFFGQGTRLTVV.

About this clone: This specimen includes other DNA sequences encoding the same CDR3. The V call is TRBV18, the J call TRBJ1-2, with 7 positions matching TRBD1. The CDR3 sequence is 13 residues long. Looked up from germline, CDR1 is KGHSH and CDR2 is LQKENI. V lost 5 bases and J lost 2; bases outside the gene matches: 2. The CDR3 DNA reads TGTGCCAGCTCAGAGGACAGGAACTATGGCTACACCTTC. This encodes CASSEDRNYGYTF.

The chain links TRBV19 to TRBJ1-4, with 7 bases that match TRBD1. Unmatched junction bases numbered 6, after V lost 4 bases and J lost 7 bases. Germline V gene lookup returns CDR1 LNHDA and CDR2 SQIVND (reference sequence). The CDR3 has 14 residues. CDR3 in amino acids: CASSTSGGGEKLFF. The CDR3 DNA sequence: TGTGCCAGTAGTACGTCAGGGGGAGGTGAAAAACTGTTTTTT.

V gene TRBV7-9 combines with J gene TRBJ1-2; 9 nucleotides line up with TRBD1. This CDR3 region has 17 residues. Per the germline V gene, CDR1 is SEHNR and CDR2 is FQNEAQ (reference sequence). V lost 5 bases and J lost 0; bases outside the gene matches: 10. CDR3 nucleotide sequence: TGTGCCAGCAGCCCCAAGGACAGGGGAGGCGCTAACTATGGCTACACCTTC. As protein: CASSPKDRGGANYGYTF.

This clone was seen just once. This chain joins TRBV7-9 and TRBJ2-7; weak D call: TRBD2 (7 bases). Germline CDR1 reads SEHNR; CDR2 reads FQNEAQ (reference sequence). This CDR3 region has 15 residues. Trimming stripped 7 bases from V and 2 bases from J, with 18 bases between. For the CDR3, the DNA is TGTGCCAGCACCTCCTGGGGGGGCCCGACCTACGAGCAGTACTTC. Its protein is CASTSWGGPTYEQYF. Full variable domain (rest looked up from reference TRBV7-9 and TRBJ2-7): DTGVSQNPRHKITKRGQNVTFRCDPISEHNRLYWYRQTLGQGPEFLTYFQNEAQLEKSRLLSDRFSAERPKGSFSTLEIQRTEQGDSAMYLCASTSWGGPTYEQYFGPGTRLTVT.

As DNA, the CDR3 is TGTGCCAGCAGTTTCGGGGGGGCAGGCTTTGGGTACGAGCAGTACTTC. Protein: CASSFGGAGFGYEQYF. The rearrangement uses TRBV6-5 and TRBJ2-7; 8 positions agree with TRBD2. V lost 4 bases to trimming and J lost 4 bases; unmatched junction nucleotides: 12. Germline CDR1 is MNHEY and CDR2 is SVGAGI. This CDR3 is 16 amino acids long.

CDR3 in amino acids: CATSDSAYEQYF. The CDR3 DNA reads as TGTGCCACCAGTGATAGCGCCTACGAGCAGTACTTC. The chain carries TRBV24-1 and TRBJ2-7; D gene unclear. V was pared by 3 bases and J by 2 bases, with 4 bases between. The CDR3 is made up of 12 amino acids. Germline-derived CDR1 and CDR2 are KGHDR and SFDVKD.

The V gene is TRBV6-6, the J gene TRBJ1-2, with a tentative D call TRBD1 (5 bases). Germline V gene sequence: CDR1 MNHNY, CDR2 SVGAGI (reference sequence). With 9 bases removed from V and 6 bases from J, the gap between germline ends came to 14 bases. The CDR3 runs 12 residues. CDR3 DNA: TGTGCCAGTCTCCGCGGGACTGATGGCTACACCTTC. This sequence encodes CASLRGTDGYTF.

The rearrangement uses TRBV19 and TRBJ1-6; 9 nucleotides line up with TRBD1. The ends lost 10 bases at V and 7 bases at J; junction bases unmatched: 8. Germline V gene lookup returns CDR1 LNHDA and CDR2 SQIVND (reference sequence). The CDR3 is 14 amino acids. This chain's CDR3 is CATRPGQGNSPLHF. Here the CDR3 DNA reads TGTGCCACCCGCCCGGGACAGGGAAATTCACCCCTCCACTTT.

This chain joins TRBV7-8 and TRBJ1-4, with 7 nucleotides matching TRBD1. The CDR3 is 18 amino acids. CDR1 SGHVS and CDR2 FQNEAQ come from the germline V gene. Trimming removed 7 bases from V and 2 bases from J; junction bases left unmatched: 16. The chain's CDR3 is CASTSDRALTYTNEKLFF. The CDR3 coding sequence is TGTGCCAGCACCAGCGACAGGGCCCTGACCTATACTAATGAAAAACTGTTTTTT.

V usage is TRBV12-3 or TRBV12-4 and J usage is TRBJ2-4, with 10 bases lining up with TRBD1. This CDR3 region has 13 residues. Germline trimming cut 7 bases from V and 5 bases from J; bases unmatched to any gene: 2. In DNA, the CDR3 is TGTGCCAGCAAGGGGACAGGGGAAAACATTCAGTACTTC. Translated: CASKGTGENIQYF.

This chain connects TRBV24-1 to TRBJ2-3; a possible D gene is TRBD2 (6 bases). Trimming took 5 bases from V and 1 from J, leaving 9 bases between them. The germline V gene has CDR1 KGHDR and CDR2 SFDVKD. This CDR3 has 14 amino acids. CDR3 nucleotide sequence: TGTGCCACCAGTGGCGGGGCTCGCACAGATACGCAGTATTTT. Amino acid sequence: CATSGGARTDTQYF.

This chain joins TRBV7-2 and TRBJ2-5; 10 nucleotides match TRBD1. The germline CDR1 and CDR2 sequences are SGHTA and FQGNSA. The V and J ends lost 4 bases and 4 bases, in that order; junction bases with no gene match: 6. The CDR3 is made up of 15 amino acids. CDR3 amino acids: CASSWDRGPSETQYF. The CDR3 nucleotides are TGTGCCAGCAGCTGGGACAGGGGACCTTCAGAGACCCAGTACTTC.

There are a few counts of this clone. This chain joins TRBV10-1 and TRBJ1-4, with D perhaps TRBD1 (6 bases). The V gene's germline CDR1 is WNHNN and CDR2 SYGVQD (reference sequence). The CDR3 loop spans 14 amino acids. The V and J ends lost 2 bases and 7 bases respectively, with 11 bases between them. This chain's CDR3 is CASSEQGKTEKLFF. CDR3 DNA: TGCGCCAGCAGTGAGCAGGGGAAGACTGAAAAACTGTTTTTT.

This chain links TRBV19 with TRBJ2-6; D unresolved. V was clipped by 3 bases and J by 4 bases, with 7 bases between them. CDR3 length: 14 residues. Looked up from germline, CDR1 is LNHDA and CDR2 is SQIVND (reference sequence). The chain's CDR3 is CASSIPGGANVLTF. CDR3 bases: TGTGCCAGTAGTATTCCCGGGGGGGCCAACGTCCTGACTTTC.